These T cell receptor beta chains were read from a single sample in a study of OX40 agonist ivuxolimab in advanced cancers. Data came from immunoSEQ multiplex PCR; TCRdb stores just in-frame clones and leaves some out. The data contain tens of thousands of clones, 85% to 90% of them seen just once; the ten biggest clones take up over 10%. The sample was CD4+ or CD8+ T cells sorted from blood, taken in a trial of the OX40 agonist ivuxolimab. These receptors all come from an adult with an advanced solid tumor such as melanoma, head and neck, liver or kidney cancer. Each CDR3 is given with its conserved first and last residue. The order of the fields is J gene, V gene, clone size, D gene, CDR3 protein, CDR3 DNA. D genes are given only for firm matches. Clone size is not always given. Where it is, it says once, few, many or a class for expanded clones.

>TRBJ2-5|TRBV28|.|.
CASSFEGETQYF
TGTGCCAGCAGTTTTGAGGGAGAGACCCAGTACTTC
>TRBJ1-6|TRBV5-1|few|.
CASSWSSYNSPLHF
TGCGCCAGCAGCTGGAGCTCCTATAATTCACCCCTCCACTTT
>TRBJ2-2|TRBV29-1|.|.
CSAPIGTGELFF
TGCAGCGCCCCTATAGGGACCGGGGAGCTGTTTTTT
>TRBJ1-4|TRBV7-9|.|.
CASSSGQSTNEKLFF
TGTGCCAGCAGCTCTGGACAGTCAACTAATGAAAAACTGTTTTTT
>TRBJ2-1|TRBV27|.|TRBD2
CASRPLGLAAVGYNEQFF
TGTGCCAGCAGACCTCTGGGACTAGCCGCCGTGGGCTACAATGAGCAGTTCTTC
>TRBJ2-3|TRBV27|.|TRBD2
CASSFLAGPRTQYF
TGTGCCAGCAGTTTCCTAGCGGGGCCCCGGACGCAGTATTTT
>TRBJ1-4|TRBV19|.|TRBD1
CASSPTGPDGKLFF
TGTGCCAGTAGCCCGACAGGGCCGGATGGAAAACTGTTTTTT
>TRBJ2-5|TRBV2|.|.
CASSVSQLETQYF
TGTGCCAGCAGTGTTAGCCAACTGGAGACCCAGTACTTC
>TRBJ2-1|TRBV27|.|TRBD2
CASRLLAGGQQFF
TGTGCCAGCAGGCTTCTAGCGGGAGGCCAGCAGTTCTTC
>TRBJ2-3|TRBV6-5|.|.
CASSSTLGSTDTQYF
TGTGCCAGCAGCTCTACTTTGGGTAGCACAGATACGCAGTATTTT
>TRBJ2-7|TRBV29-1|.|.
CSVTGAGSYEQYF
TGCAGCGTTACGGGAGCCGGGTCCTACGAGCAGTACTTC
>TRBJ2-7|TRBV15|.|.
CATSRDLQGTYEQYF
TGTGCCACCAGCAGAGATCTCCAGGGTACCTACGAGCAGTACTTC
>TRBJ1-2|TRBV5-6|.|TRBD1
CASSLGTAYGYTF
TGTGCCAGCAGCCTCGGGACAGCTTATGGCTACACCTTC
>TRBJ1-3|TRBV6-5|.|TRBD1
CASSTQGGGNTIYF
TGTGCCAGCAGTACACAGGGGGGTGGAAACACCATATATTTT
>TRBJ2-3|TRBV5-1|.|TRBD1
CASSLYGDRVTDTQYF
TGCGCCAGCAGCTTGTACGGGGACAGGGTAACAGATACGCAGTATTTT
>TRBJ1-6|TRBV10-3|.|TRBD1
CATTGTGGSPLHF
TGTGCCACGACCGGGACAGGGGGCTCACCCCTCCACTTT
>TRBJ2-1|TRBV7-3|.|TRBD2
CASSLVLAGKRGEQFF
TGTGCCAGCAGCTTAGTCTTAGCGGGAAAGAGAGGTGAGCAGTTCTTC
>TRBJ1-2|TRBV5-1|.|.
CASSLAAGDGRGYTF
TGCGCCAGCAGCTTGGCCGCCGGCGACGGGCGAGGCTACACCTTC
>TRBJ2-1|TRBV19|.|.
CASTSWRSSYNEQFF
TGTGCCAGTACCTCCTGGCGGAGCTCCTACAATGAGCAGTTCTTC
>TRBJ2-3|TRBV18|.|TRBD2
CASSPLSGGGTDTQYF
TGTGCCAGCTCACCACTCAGCGGGGGGGGCACAGATACGCAGTATTTT
>TRBJ1-2|TRBV5-1|once|TRBD1
CASSWGQLPNYGYTF
TGCGCCAGCAGCTGGGGACAGCTCCCTAACTATGGCTACACCTTC
>TRBJ2-7|TRBV28|.|.
CASSLSSGEQYF
TGTGCCAGCAGCTTATCATCCGGCGAGCAGTACTTC
>TRBJ1-6|TRBV27|.|.
CASSLRQAVSPLHF
TGTGCCAGCAGTTTAAGGCAGGCGGTTTCACCCCTCCACTTT
>TRBJ1-5|TRBV7-2|.|.
CASSLWEGDQPQHF
TGTGCCAGCAGCTTATGGGAGGGGGATCAGCCCCAGCATTTT
>TRBJ1-1|TRBV18|.|.
CASSPTANTEAFF
TGTGCCAGCTCCCCTACGGCGAACACTGAAGCTTTCTTT
>TRBJ2-1|TRBV6-5|.|TRBD2
CASRGLAGYNEQFF
TGTGCCAGCAGGGGACTAGCGGGGTACAATGAGCAGTTCTTC
>TRBJ2-7|TRBV7-7|.|TRBD2
CASRNGTRSYEQYF
TGTGCTAGCAGAAACGGGACTAGGTCCTACGAGCAGTACTTC
>TRBJ2-7|TRBV6-4|.|TRBD1
CASSVGTGNHEQYF
TGTGCCAGCAGTGTGGGGACAGGGAACCACGAGCAGTACTTC
>TRBJ1-2|TRBV6-6|.|.
CASSPGARGYTF
TGTGCCAGCAGTCCCGGGGCGCGGGGCTACACCTTC
>TRBJ2-3|TRBV10-3|.|TRBD2
CAIRGAGGDTDTQYF
TGTGCCATCAGGGGAGCTGGGGGGGACACAGATACGCAGTATTTT
>TRBJ1-6|TRBV6-5|.|TRBD1
CASSYRTGNSPLHF
TGTGCCAGCAGTTACCGGACAGGGAATTCACCCCTCCACTTT
>TRBJ2-3|TRBV18|.|.
CASSLSSTDTQYF
TGTGCCAGCTCTTTATCTAGCACAGATACGCAGTATTTT
>TRBJ2-7|TRBV5-4|.|.
CASSLDGRLYEQYF
TGTGCCAGCAGCTTGGATGGCAGACTCTACGAGCAGTACTTC
>TRBJ2-7|TRBV28|.|TRBD2
CASSPSWPRETSGSRYEQYF
TGTGCCAGCAGCCCATCGTGGCCTCGGGAAACTAGCGGGAGTCGGTACGAGCAGTACTTC
>TRBJ2-5|TRBV5-6|.|.
CASSLVAAKETQYF
TGTGCCAGCAGCTTGGTAGCAGCTAAAGAGACCCAGTACTTC
>TRBJ2-5|TRBV6-1|.|TRBD1
CASSARTGPGETQYF
TGTGCCAGCAGCGCCCGGACAGGCCCCGGGGAGACCCAGTACTTC
>TRBJ2-1|TRBV14|.|.
CASSRFSGNNEQFF
TGTGCCAGCAGCCGTTTCTCGGGGAACAATGAGCAGTTCTTC
>TRBJ1-1|TRBV4-1|.|.
CASSQVTAFTEAFF
TGCGCCAGCAGCCAAGTTACTGCCTTCACTGAAGCTTTCTTT
>TRBJ2-1|TRBV4-1|.|.
CASSPRLVPGEQFF
TGCGCCAGCAGCCCCCGACTAGTACCCGGTGAGCAGTTCTTC
>TRBJ1-2|TRBV7-2|.|.
CASTIGGVNYGYTF
TGTGCCAGCACCATAGGGGGGGTAAACTATGGCTACACCTTC
>TRBJ2-2|TRBV29-1|.|TRBD1
CSASGTANTGELFF
TGCAGCGCCTCCGGGACAGCGAACACCGGGGAGCTGTTTTTT
>TRBJ2-5|TRBV11-1|.|TRBD2
CASSLGLAGVETQYF
TGTGCCAGCAGCCTCGGACTAGCGGGAGTTGAGACCCAGTACTTC
>TRBJ2-7|TRBV28|.|.
CASSPVRGISYEQYF
TGTGCCAGCAGTCCCGTCCGGGGGATATCCTACGAGCAGTACTTC
>TRBJ2-3|TRBV11-2|.|TRBD2
CASSPWTLRGGMGTQYF
TGTGCCAGCAGCCCATGGACTCTTCGGGGGGGCATGGGGACGCAGTATTTT
>TRBJ1-5|TRBV28|.|.
CASLTGGYQPQHF
TGTGCCAGCCTGACAGGAGGGTATCAGCCCCAGCATTTT
>TRBJ2-7|TRBV9|.|TRBD1
CASSVLTGAEQYF
TGTGCCAGCAGCGTATTGACAGGGGCTGAGCAGTACTTC
>TRBJ1-2|TRBV7-2|.|.
CASSYDSFSYGYTF
TGTGCCAGCAGCTATGACAGCTTCTCCTATGGCTACACCTTC
>TRBJ2-1|TRBV2|.|TRBD2
CASSGGLAGTQGSYNEQFF
TGTGCCAGCAGTGGGGGACTAGCGGGGACTCAGGGATCCTACAATGAGCAGTTCTTC
>TRBJ2-5|TRBV5-1|.|TRBD1
CASSLEQGRLKTQYF
TGCGCCAGCAGCTTGGAACAGGGGCGTTTGAAGACCCAGTACTTC
>TRBJ2-2|TRBV27|.|TRBD2
CAIGGSGRAGTGELFF
TGTGCCATCGGGGGGAGCGGGAGGGCCGGCACCGGGGAGCTGTTTTTT
>TRBJ2-2|TRBV5-1|once|TRBD2
CASFYGRASGYTGELFF
TGCGCCAGCTTCTATGGGAGGGCTAGCGGATACACCGGGGAGCTGTTTTTT
>TRBJ2-1|TRBV6-1|.|.
CASSEIRGNEQFF
TGTGCCAGCAGTGAGATTAGGGGCAATGAGCAGTTCTTC
>TRBJ2-7|TRBV5-6|.|TRBD2
CASTRPGLAFEQYF
TGTGCCAGCACCCGACCGGGACTAGCGTTCGAGCAGTACTTC
>TRBJ2-4|TRBV25-1|.|.
CASTVLAKNIQYF
TGTGCCAGCACCGTACTAGCCAAAAACATTCAGTACTTC
>TRBJ2-4|TRBV18|.|.
CASSPRVPLAKNIQYF
TGTGCCAGCTCACCAAGGGTTCCCTTAGCCAAAAACATTCAGTACTTC
>TRBJ2-7|TRBV5-1|.|.
CASSSQGSSYEQYF
TGCGCCAGCAGCTCCCAGGGGAGTTCCTACGAGCAGTACTTC